The following is a TCR beta chain sequence with its context. Germline V gene sequence: CDR1 MDHEN, CDR2 SYDVKM. Losses at the gene ends were 8 bases for V and 0 bases for J; bases not matched to a gene: 7. CDR3 length equals 14 residues. The data belong to a study of cytomegalovirus exposure and HLA in healthy donors. The PCR used 60 Vbeta and 13 Jbeta primers. Measured with immunoSEQ multiplex PCR; TCRdb has only the in-frame clones, and not every one. This sample has about 90,000 clones, with 78% found just once. The receptor's source is a woman aged 40 to 55 in good health and CMV-seropositive. What was sequenced was PBMCs. The chain has TRBV28 and TRBJ2-7, with TRBD2 identical over 7 bases. CDR3 nucleotides: TGTGCCAGCCACCCTAGCGGAAGCTCCTACGAGCAGTACTTC. Amino acid sequence: CASHPSGSSYEQYF.